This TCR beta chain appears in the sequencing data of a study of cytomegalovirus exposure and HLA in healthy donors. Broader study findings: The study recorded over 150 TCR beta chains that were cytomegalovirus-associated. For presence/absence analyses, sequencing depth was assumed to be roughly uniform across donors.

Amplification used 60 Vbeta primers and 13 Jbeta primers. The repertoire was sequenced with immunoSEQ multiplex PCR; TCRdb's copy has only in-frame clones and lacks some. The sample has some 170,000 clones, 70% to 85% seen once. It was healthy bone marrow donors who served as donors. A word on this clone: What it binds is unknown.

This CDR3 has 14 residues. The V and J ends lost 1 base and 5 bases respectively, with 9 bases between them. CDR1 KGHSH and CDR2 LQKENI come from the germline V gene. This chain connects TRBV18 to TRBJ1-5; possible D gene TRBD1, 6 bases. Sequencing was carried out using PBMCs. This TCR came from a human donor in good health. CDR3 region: CASSPRGGDQPQHF. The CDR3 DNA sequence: TGTGCCAGCTCACCACGGGGGGGCGATCAGCCCCAGCATTTT.